Included here is one TCR beta chain sequence, with context. Its antigen is currently unknown. This sample is part of a study of CD4+ T cells in melanoma. Study conclusions and caveats: A reported correlation linked neoantigen-specific CD4+ T cells to CD8+, macrophage and B cell function. Reportedly, melanoma neoantigen-specific CD4+ T cells showed varied differentiation states.

Germline V gene sequence: CDR1 SNHLY, CDR2 FYNNEI. Trimming cost V 5 bases and J 0 bases, with 14 bases left between them. The CDR3 loop spans 16 amino acids. Libraries were prepared by immunoSEQ multiplex PCR; TCRdb keeps only in-frame clonotypes and omits some of them. The table has approximately 9,400 clones, around two thirds seen once. This sequence joins TRBV2 and TRBJ1-5; tentative D call: TRBD1 (6 bases). The receptor comes from a human donor with melanoma. Sample: cells from a culture (not recorded whether cultured in vitro). In DNA, the CDR3 is TGTGCCAGCAGTCCCATGGGGGCTTATAGCAATCAGCCCCAGCATTTT. It specifies CASSPMGAYSNQPQHF.